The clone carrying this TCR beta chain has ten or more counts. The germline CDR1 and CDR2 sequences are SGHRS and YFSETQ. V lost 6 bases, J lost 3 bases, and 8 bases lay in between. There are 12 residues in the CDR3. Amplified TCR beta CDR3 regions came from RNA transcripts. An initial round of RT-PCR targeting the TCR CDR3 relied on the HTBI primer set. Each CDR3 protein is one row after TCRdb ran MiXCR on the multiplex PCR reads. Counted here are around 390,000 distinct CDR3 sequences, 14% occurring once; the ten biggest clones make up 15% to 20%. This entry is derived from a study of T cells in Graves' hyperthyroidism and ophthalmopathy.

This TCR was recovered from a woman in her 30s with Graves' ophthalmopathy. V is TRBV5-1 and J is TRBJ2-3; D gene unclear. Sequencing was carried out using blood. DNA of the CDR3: TGCGCCAGCAAATGGGAAACAGATACGCAGTATTTT. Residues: CASKWETDTQYF.